The 9 T cell receptor beta chains below were found in one sample sequenced in a study of cytomegalovirus exposure and HLA in healthy donors. The study ran its PCR with 60 Vbeta and 13 Jbeta primers. The table came from immunoSEQ multiplex PCR; TCRdb's copy has only in-frame clones and leaves some out. The data show about 150,000 clones, around two thirds seen once. The sequencing sample was made of PBMCs. The receptors originated from a woman between 18 and 30 years old in good health and CMV-seronegative.

The genes are TRBV4-3 and TRBJ2-2; weak D call: TRBD2 (6 bases). The ends were cut back, 4 bases at V and 5 bases at J, with 11 bases in the middle. The CDR3 has 14 residues. Germline CDR1 LGHNA, CDR2 YSLEER. This CDR3 reads CASSPGGETGELFF. The CDR3 bases are TGCGCCAGCAGCCCCGGGGGTGAAACCGGGGAGCTGTTTTTT.

V usage is TRBV7-2 and J usage is TRBJ2-5, with a tentative D call TRBD2 (7 bases). Trimming removed 5 bases from V and 6 bases from J, with 22 bases in between. The CDR3 extends over 16 amino acids. Germline CDR1 reads SGHTA; CDR2 reads FQGNSA. This CDR3 reads CASSTRRGAGAKTQYF. CDR3 in DNA: TGTGCCAGCAGCACACGACGGGGGGCCGGCGCAAAGACCCAGTACTTC. Complete variable domain (other parts from reference TRBV7-2 and TRBJ2-5): GAGVSQSPSNKVTEKGKDVELRCDPISGHTALYWYRQSLGQGLEFLIYFQGNSAPDKSGLPSDRFSAERTGGSVSTLTIQRTQQEDSAVYLCASSTRRGAGAKTQYFGPGTRLLVL.

The J gene is TRBJ1-4, the V gene TRBV14; no clear D gene. CDR3 size: 15 residues. With 5 bases removed from V and 4 bases from J, the gap between germline ends came to 14 bases. Germline assignment: CDR1 SGHDN and CDR2 FVKESK. CDR3 amino acids: CASSKNRQVNEKLFF. The DNA of the CDR3 is TGTGCCAGCAGCAAAAATCGGCAGGTTAATGAAAAACTGTTTTTT.

This clone has more than one count but fewer than ten. The chain has TRBV15 and TRBJ2-6; D ambiguous. The CDR3 length is 15 residues. Germline CDR1 LNHNV, CDR2 YYDKDF (reference sequence). V lost 3 bases and J 0 bases, leaving 6 bases between the germline ends. The CDR3 DNA sequence: TGTGCCACCAGCAGTAAGAGCTCTGGGGCCAACGTCCTGACTTTC. This gives the protein CATSSKSSGANVLTF.

This clone came up many times. The V gene is TRBV6-7, the J gene TRBJ1-5, with 7 bases matching TRBD1. TRBV6-7 is marked as an open reading frame, function uncertain. CDR3 length equals 14 residues. Trimming took 6 bases from V and 1 from J; bases not matched to a gene: 3. CDR3 in amino acids: CASSPQGSNQPQHF. The CDR3 bases are TGTGCCAGCAGCCCACAGGGGAGCAATCAGCCCCAGCATTTT.

Written as DNA, the CDR3 is TGTGCCAGCAGTGAGCGTAGTCTAAGCACTGAAGCTTTCTTT. Translating it yields CASSERSLSTEAFF. The chain carries TRBV6-1 and TRBJ1-1; D gene ambiguous. Looked up from germline, CDR1 is MNHNS and CDR2 is SASEGT. Trimming cost V 3 bases and J 4 bases, with 12 bases left between them. The CDR3 consists of 14 residues.

This rearrangement joins TRBV2 to TRBJ2-2; possibly TRBD2 for D (6 bases). The CDR3 runs to 14 residues. CDR1 SNHLY and CDR2 FYNNEI come from the germline V gene. V was pared by 7 bases and J by 6 bases, with 15 bases between. The CDR3 bases are TGTGCCAGCATCCCCCGGGGGAGACCCGGGGAGCTGTTTTTT. Translation gives CASIPRGRPGELFF.

This clone has more than one count but fewer than ten. This chain links TRBV7-2 with TRBJ1-1; possible D gene TRBD1, 5 bases. The germline V gene has CDR1 SGHTA and CDR2 FQGNSA. The CDR3 is 13 amino acids. The V end was cut by 6 bases, the J end by 2 bases, with 10 bases between. CDR3 bases: TGTGCCAGCAGGGCACAGGTTAACACTGAAGCTTTCTTT. It codes for CASRAQVNTEAFF.

This chain's CDR3 is CASSATSGRGDIQYF. The DNA of the CDR3 is TGTGCCAGCAGCGCAACTAGCGGGAGAGGGGACATTCAGTACTTC. The chain combines TRBV7-9 with TRBJ2-4; 11 bases are shared with TRBD2. Trimming cost V 5 bases and J 8 bases; bases outside gene matches: 8. Per germline, CDR1 SEHNR and CDR2 FQNEAQ (reference sequence). The length of the CDR3 is 15 residues. Variable domain in full (rest from reference TRBV7-9 and TRBJ2-4): DTGVSQNPRHKITKRGQNVTFRCDPISEHNRLYWYRQTLGQGPEFLTYFQNEAQLEKSRLLSDRFSAERPKGSFSTLEIQRTEQGDSAMYLCASSATSGRGDIQYFGAGTRLSVL.